This record covers a single T cell receptor (beta chain). The antigen is not known. The data originate from a study of OX40 agonist ivuxolimab in advanced cancers. Study-wide results and limits: In CD8+ T cells, expanded clones were on average more numerous than in CD4+.

This CDR3 comprises 14 residues. J lost 7 bases, V lost 3 bases, and 3 bases had no gene match. Germline V gene lookup returns CDR1 LNHDA and CDR2 SQIVND (reference sequence). Here immunoSEQ multiplex PCR was the method, and the copy in TCRdb shows in-frame clones only, minus some. The sample has about 54,000 clones, almost 85% seen once. Sequenced here: CD4+ or CD8+ T cells sorted from blood, sampled in a trial of the OX40 agonist ivuxolimab. The chain employs TRBV19 and TRBJ1-5; 10 bases map to TRBD1. The source of this sequence is an adult with an advanced solid tumor such as melanoma, head and neck, liver or kidney cancer. The CDR3 coding sequence is TGTGCCAGTAGTATCGGGACAGGGGAACAGCCCCAGCATTTT. The encoded protein is CASSIGTGEQPQHF.